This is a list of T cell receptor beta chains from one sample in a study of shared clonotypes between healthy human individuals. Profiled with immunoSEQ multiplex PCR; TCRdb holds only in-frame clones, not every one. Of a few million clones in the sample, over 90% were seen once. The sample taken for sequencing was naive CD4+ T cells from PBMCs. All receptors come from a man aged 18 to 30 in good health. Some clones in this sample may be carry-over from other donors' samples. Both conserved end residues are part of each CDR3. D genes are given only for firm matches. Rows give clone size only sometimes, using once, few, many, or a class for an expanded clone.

TGCAGCGTAAAGGGACGGGTGGGCACTGAAGCTTTCTTT | CSVKGRVGTEAFF | 13 | TRBV29-1 | - | TRBJ1-1 | -
TGCGCCAGCAGCTTGGCGGGTCCGTCCGATACGCAGTATTTT | CASSLAGPSDTQYF | 14 | TRBV5-1 | - | TRBJ2-3 | -
TGCGCCAGCAGCTCCCAGACAGGGGTGACCGGGGAGCTGTTTTTT | CASSSQTGVTGELFF | 15 | TRBV5-1 | TRBD1 | TRBJ2-2 | -
TGTGCCAGCGCCCTTCAAATTAGCACAGATACGCAGTATTTT | CASALQISTDTQYF | 14 | TRBV28 | - | TRBJ2-3 | -
TGTGCCAGCAGTTACTCCAGGGAATCCTACGAGCAGTACTTC | CASSYSRESYEQYF | 14 | TRBV6-5 | - | TRBJ2-7 | once
TGTGCCAGCAGCTCCCCCCGCGGGGGGGACACGCAGTATTTT | CASSSPRGGDTQYF | 14 | TRBV11-2 | TRBD2 | TRBJ2-3 | -
TGCGCCAGCAGCTTGGGGACAGGGGGCGGCGAGCAGTACTTC | CASSLGTGGGEQYF | 14 | TRBV5-1 | TRBD1 | TRBJ2-7 | few
TGTGCCAGCAGCTTTTACTACGAGCAGTACTTC | CASSFYYEQYF | 11 | TRBV7-2 | - | TRBJ2-7 | few
TGTGCCAGCAGCCCTAACAGGGTGAGTGGCTACACCTTC | CASSPNRVSGYTF | 13 | TRBV27 | - | TRBJ1-2 | -
TGTGCCAGCAGTTTACGGCGTTCCGCCAATCAGCCCCAGCATTTT | CASSLRRSANQPQHF | 15 | TRBV28 | - | TRBJ1-5 | -
TGTGCCAGCACAAATGCTCCGGGAGACCACGGGGAGCTGTTTTTT | CASTNAPGDHGELFF | 15 | TRBV21-1 | - | TRBJ2-2 | -
TGTGCCAGCAGCCTTGGACTAGCGGGAAACAATGAGCAGTTCTTC | CASSLGLAGNNEQFF | 15 | TRBV5-4 | TRBD2 | TRBJ2-1 | once
TGCGCCAGCAGTGACCCACGACTAGCGGGAGAAGAGACCCAGTACTTC | CASSDPRLAGEETQYF | 16 | TRBV10-2 | TRBD2 | TRBJ2-5 | once
TGCAGCGTTCAGGGCCTCCCTAACTATGGCTACACCTTC | CSVQGLPNYGYTF | 13 | TRBV29-1 | - | TRBJ1-2 | -
TGTGCCAGCAGCGTAGCGGAGGGAGATGCGGGGCCCTACGAGCAGTACTTC | CASSVAEGDAGPYEQYF | 17 | TRBV9 | - | TRBJ2-7 | -
TGTGCCAGCAGGGAGGGTTGGTCTAATCAGCCCCAGCATTTT | CASREGWSNQPQHF | 14 | TRBV2 | - | TRBJ1-5 | -
TGTGCCAGCAGCCCCGCGGGGTACACAGATACGCAGTATTTT | CASSPAGYTDTQYF | 14 | TRBV5-4 | - | TRBJ2-3 | -
TGTGCCTGGAGTGCTAGTGAGGGCTACACCTTC | CAWSASEGYTF | 11 | TRBV30 | - | TRBJ1-2 | -
TGTGCCAGCAGCCGCTCCGTCTCCTCCGCGAACACCGGGGAGCTGTTTTTT | CASSRSVSSANTGELFF | 17 | TRBV11-3 | - | TRBJ2-2 | -
TGTGCCAGCAGCCAAGATAGGCCGAATCAGAGGGGGGAGACCCAGTACTTC | CASSQDRPNQRGETQYF | 17 | TRBV14 | - | TRBJ2-5 | -
TGTGCCTGGAGTGAAGGGGGACCGGGCGAGCAGTACTTC | CAWSEGGPGEQYF | 13 | TRBV30 | - | TRBJ2-7 | -
TGCGCCAGCAGGGGGGCTAGCGAACTTACAGATACGCAGTATTTT | CASRGASELTDTQYF | 15 | TRBV10-2 | - | TRBJ2-3 | -
TGTGCCAGCAGGTCCGGGTCTGGGGCAGATACGCAGTATTTT | CASRSGSGADTQYF | 14 | TRBV6-1 | - | TRBJ2-3 | -
TGTGCCAGCAGTTCAGACAGGGGAGAAGGCTACACCTTC | CASSSDRGEGYTF | 13 | TRBV28 | TRBD1 | TRBJ1-2 | -
TGTGCCAGCAGGTACGACAGGGTGAACACTGAAGCTTTCTTT | CASRYDRVNTEAFF | 14 | TRBV6-5 | TRBD1 | TRBJ1-1 | -
TGCGCCAGCAGCTCGGACGGGGGAGGGACTCGTGGCTACACCTTC | CASSSDGGGTRGYTF | 15 | TRBV5-1 | - | TRBJ1-2 | -
TGTGCCAGCAGCACAAGGTCCGGGGGATTATTGGTCTTC | CASSTRSGGLLVF | 13 | TRBV7-2 | - | TRBJ2-1 | -
TGTGCCAGCAGTTACTCTGGAGGAACCTACGAGCAGTACTTC | CASSYSGGTYEQYF | 14 | TRBV6-6 | - | TRBJ2-7 | -
TGTGCCATCAGGGGCACCGGGGAGCTGTTTTTT | CAIRGTGELFF | 11 | TRBV10-3 | - | TRBJ2-2 | few
TGTGCCAGCAGCTTGCTTGGGGAACTACGTAACTATGGCTACACCTTC | CASSLLGELRNYGYTF | 16 | TRBV5-8 | - | TRBJ1-2 | -
TGTGCCAGCAGCGTACGGACAGGGGGAGCCTACGAGCAGTACTTC | CASSVRTGGAYEQYF | 15 | TRBV9 | TRBD1 | TRBJ2-7 | -
TGTGCCAGCAGCCCAACGGGGGACTACCTCAATGAGCAGTTCTTC | CASSPTGDYLNEQFF | 15 | TRBV5-4 | TRBD2 | TRBJ2-1 | -
TGCGCCAGCAGTGAATGGTTCACTGAAGCTTTCTTT | CASSEWFTEAFF | 12 | TRBV10-2 | - | TRBJ1-1 | -
TGTGCCAGCAGTTATCGCGACAACTCCTACGAGCAGTACTTC | CASSYRDNSYEQYF | 14 | TRBV6-5 | - | TRBJ2-7 | -
TGCGCCAGCAGCCAACTTAGCGGGAGACGCCTTACGAACACCGGGGAGCTGTTTTTT | CASSQLSGRRLTNTGELFF | 19 | TRBV4-1 | TRBD2 | TRBJ2-2 | once
TGCGCCAGCAGTCGGGGAGGCACTGAAGCTTTCTTT | CASSRGGTEAFF | 12 | TRBV5-1 | - | TRBJ1-1 | -
TGTGCCAGCAGCTCCCGACAGCGGAACACTGAAGCTTTCTTT | CASSSRQRNTEAFF | 14 | TRBV7-2 | - | TRBJ1-1 | -
TGTGCCAGCAGCTTAGCCCTAAGAACTAGCGGGAGCTCCTACGAGCAGTACTTC | CASSLALRTSGSSYEQYF | 18 | TRBV7-8 | TRBD2 | TRBJ2-7 | -
TGTGCCAGCAGTAGGGACAGAACTCCGTCCTACGAGCAGTACTTC | CASSRDRTPSYEQYF | 15 | TRBV6-5 | TRBD1 | TRBJ2-7 | -
TGTGCCAGCAGCCCTACAGGGGGAAGGGAAAAACTGTTTTTT | CASSPTGGREKLFF | 14 | TRBV7-2 | TRBD1 | TRBJ1-4 | -
TGTGCCAGTAGTACCCCACAGGGGGCGAGGGGCACCGGGGAGCTGTTTTTT | CASSTPQGARGTGELFF | 17 | TRBV19 | TRBD1 | TRBJ2-2 | -
TGTGCAACCCTCGGCCGGGGGCCCTACGGTGGCTACACCTTC | CATLGRGPYGGYTF | 14 | TRBV19 | - | TRBJ1-2 | -
TGTGCCAGCAGTTTATCCCTGCAGGAAGCTTTCTTT | CASSLSLQEAFF | 12 | TRBV28 | - | TRBJ1-1 | once
TGCGCCAGCAGCCGAGGGGCCGCAACTAATGAAAAACTGTTTTTT | CASSRGAATNEKLFF | 15 | TRBV4-1 | - | TRBJ1-4 | -
TGTGCCAGCAGTGTGACCTCTAGCGGGAGTTTGAGGGAGCAGTACTTC | CASSVTSSGSLREQYF | 16 | TRBV28 | TRBD2 | TRBJ2-7 | -
TGTGCCAGCAGTACCCATTCCGGGACAGGGCTGGACGAGCAGTACTTC | CASSTHSGTGLDEQYF | 16 | TRBV28 | TRBD1 | TRBJ2-7 | -
TGTGCCAGCTCACCCAATGGGGGCACCGGGGAGCTGTTTTTT | CASSPNGGTGELFF | 14 | TRBV18 | - | TRBJ2-2 | -
TGTGCCAGCACCATCTCGAGCGGGATACGAGGGGAGCAGTACTTC | CASTISSGIRGEQYF | 15 | TRBV6-1 | TRBD2 | TRBJ2-7 | -
TGTGCCAGCAGTTTCGGCGGGAGTTCCTACGAGCAGTACTTC | CASSFGGSSYEQYF | 14 | TRBV27 | TRBD2 | TRBJ2-7 | -
TGCGCCAGCAGCCAAGGGACAGGGGCCAACCGCTATGGCTACACCTTC | CASSQGTGANRYGYTF | 16 | TRBV4-3 | TRBD1 | TRBJ1-2 | -
TGCAGCGTAAAACTAGCGTGGGATGACAATGAGCAGTTCTTC | CSVKLAWDDNEQFF | 14 | TRBV29-1 | TRBD2 | TRBJ2-1 | once
TGTGCCAGCAGCTTAGGGGGGTCATCGGGGACCCAGTACTTC | CASSLGGSSGTQYF | 14 | TRBV7-9 | - | TRBJ2-5 | -
TGTGCCAGTAGGGCGGGAACAGATACGCAGTATTTT | CASRAGTDTQYF | 12 | TRBV19 | - | TRBJ2-3 | -
TGTGCCAGCCGGGGGGTCCTCTCTGGAAACACCATATATTTT | CASRGVLSGNTIYF | 14 | TRBV27 | - | TRBJ1-3 | -
TGCGCCAGCAGCTTGGGAGAGGGCGAGCAGTACTTC | CASSLGEGEQYF | 12 | TRBV5-1 | - | TRBJ2-7 | -
TGTGCCAGCAGCTTTAGCCGGAGCACAGATACGCAGTATTTT | CASSFSRSTDTQYF | 14 | TRBV7-3 | - | TRBJ2-3 | -
TGTGCCAGCAGTTACCGGACTTCGAACACCGGGGAGCTGTTTTTT | CASSYRTSNTGELFF | 15 | TRBV6-5 | - | TRBJ2-2 | -